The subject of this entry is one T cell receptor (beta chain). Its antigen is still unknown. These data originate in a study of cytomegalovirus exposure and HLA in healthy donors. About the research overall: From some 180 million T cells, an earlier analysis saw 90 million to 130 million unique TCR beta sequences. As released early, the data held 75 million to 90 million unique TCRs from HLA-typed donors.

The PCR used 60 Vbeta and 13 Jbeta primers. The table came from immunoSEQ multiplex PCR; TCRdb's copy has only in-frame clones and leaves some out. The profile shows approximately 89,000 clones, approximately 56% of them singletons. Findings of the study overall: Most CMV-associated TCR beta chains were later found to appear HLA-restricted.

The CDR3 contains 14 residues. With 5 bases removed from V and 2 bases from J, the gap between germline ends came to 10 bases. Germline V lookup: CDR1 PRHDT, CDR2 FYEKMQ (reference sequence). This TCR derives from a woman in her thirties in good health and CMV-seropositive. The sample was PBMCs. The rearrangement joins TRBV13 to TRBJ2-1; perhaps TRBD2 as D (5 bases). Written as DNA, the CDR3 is TGTGCCAGCAGCCGGCGGGCGCCCTACAATGAGCAGTTCTTC. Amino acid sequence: CASSRRAPYNEQFF.